This T cell receptor beta chain was retrieved from a study of blood T cell repertoires in COVID-19. Measured with immunoSEQ multiplex PCR; TCRdb has only the in-frame clones, and not every one. The sample shows some 190,000 clones, nearly 90% of them seen only once. After removal of 1 base from V and 7 bases from J, the junction contained 7 bases not matched to a gene. Germline V CDR1 and CDR2: KGHSH, LQKENI. CDR3 length: 16 residues. The origin of this receptor is a woman aged 40 to 50 who had recovered from COVID-19. The sequencing sample was made of peripheral blood. V is TRBV18 and J is TRBJ1-1, with 12 bases identical to TRBD1. The CDR3 nucleotides read TGTGCCAGCTCACCACTGGGACAGGGGGCTTCGAGTGAAGCTTTCTTT. Translation: CASSPLGQGASSEAFF.